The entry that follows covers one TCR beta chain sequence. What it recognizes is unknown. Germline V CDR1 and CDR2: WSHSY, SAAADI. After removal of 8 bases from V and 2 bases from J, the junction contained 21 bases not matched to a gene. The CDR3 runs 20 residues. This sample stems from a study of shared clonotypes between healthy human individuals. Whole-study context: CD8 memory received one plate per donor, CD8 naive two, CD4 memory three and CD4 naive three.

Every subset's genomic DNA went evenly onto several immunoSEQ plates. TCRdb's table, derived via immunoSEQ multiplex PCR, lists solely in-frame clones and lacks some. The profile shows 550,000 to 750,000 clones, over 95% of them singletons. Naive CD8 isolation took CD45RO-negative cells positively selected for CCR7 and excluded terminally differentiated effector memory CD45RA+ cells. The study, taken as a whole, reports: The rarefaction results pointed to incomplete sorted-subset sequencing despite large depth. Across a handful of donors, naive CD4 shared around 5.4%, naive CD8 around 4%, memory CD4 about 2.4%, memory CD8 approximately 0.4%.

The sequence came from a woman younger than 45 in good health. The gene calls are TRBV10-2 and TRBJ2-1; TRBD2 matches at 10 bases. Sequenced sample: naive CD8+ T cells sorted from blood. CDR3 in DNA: TGCGCCAGCGATCCCGAATTAGCGGGAGGCAGACTTCGCGCCTACAATGAGCAGTTCTTC. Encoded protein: CASDPELAGGRLRAYNEQFF.